This T cell receptor (beta chain) was identified in a study of shared clonotypes between healthy human individuals. Remarks on this clone: Its antigen is as yet unknown.

Study-wide findings and caveats: The four-donor shared clonotypes exceeded non-shared clonotypes in generation probability, with non-shared ones scoring lower.

Assay runs were performed at deep level. Profiling relied on immunoSEQ multiplex PCR, and the TCRdb table lists in-frame clones only, not all of them. The table lists about 1,800,000 clones, just under 95% of them singletons. Per the germline V gene, CDR1 is SGHAT and CDR2 is FQNNGV. Trimming took off 0 bases at V and 5 bases at J, with 7 bases between the two ends. This CDR3 has 13 residues. CD45RO-negative, CCR7-selected cells formed the naive CD8 fraction, which excluded terminally differentiated effector memory CD45RA+ cells. Sequencing input: naive CD8+ T cells sorted from blood. The clonotype originates from a man younger than 35 in good health. The chain links TRBV11-2 to TRBJ2-5, with no clear D. CDR3 nucleotide sequence: TGTGCCAGCAGCTTAGAAGTAAGGGAGACCCAGTACTTC. Translation: CASSLEVRETQYF.